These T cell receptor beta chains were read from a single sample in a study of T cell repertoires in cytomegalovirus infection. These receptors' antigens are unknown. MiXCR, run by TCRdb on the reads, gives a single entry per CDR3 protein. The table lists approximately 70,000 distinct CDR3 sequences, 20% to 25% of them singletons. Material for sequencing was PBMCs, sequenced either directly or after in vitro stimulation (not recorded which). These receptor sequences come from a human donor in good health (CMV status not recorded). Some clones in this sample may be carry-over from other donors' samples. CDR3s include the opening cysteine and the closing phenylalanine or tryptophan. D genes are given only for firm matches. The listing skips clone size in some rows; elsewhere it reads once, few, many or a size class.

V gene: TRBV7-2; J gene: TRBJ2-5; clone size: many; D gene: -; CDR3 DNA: TGTGCCAGCAGCTTAGGGACCGGAGAGACCCAGTACTTC; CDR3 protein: CASSLGTGETQYF
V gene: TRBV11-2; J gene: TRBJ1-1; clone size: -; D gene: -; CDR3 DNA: TGTGCCAGCAGACAACTGAACACTGAAGCTTTCTTT; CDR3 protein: CASRQLNTEAFF
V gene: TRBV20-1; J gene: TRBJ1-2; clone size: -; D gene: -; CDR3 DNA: TGCAGTGCTAGAGACCGAGGGGACTCCCCGAGGGGCTACACCTTC; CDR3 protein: CSARDRGDSPRGYTF
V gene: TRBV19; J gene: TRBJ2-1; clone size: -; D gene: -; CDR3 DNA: TGTGCCAGTAGTATGGGGGGACTCCTCATCGATGAGCAGTTCTTC; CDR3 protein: CASSMGGLLIDEQFF
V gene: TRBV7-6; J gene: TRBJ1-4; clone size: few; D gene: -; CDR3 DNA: TGTGCCAGCAGCTTAGTAAGACCGGGCATTTCTAATGAAAAACTGTTTTTT; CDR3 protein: CASSLVRPGISNEKLFF
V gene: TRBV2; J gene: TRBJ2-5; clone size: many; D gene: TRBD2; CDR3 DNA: TGTGCCAGCAGTGGGGGACAATTAACAGCGGGAGGGCCGCAGGAGACCCAGTACTTC; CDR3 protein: CASSGGQLTAGGPQETQYF
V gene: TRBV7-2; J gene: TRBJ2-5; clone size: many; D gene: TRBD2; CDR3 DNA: TGTGCCAGCAGCTTAGCAACTAGCGTTCAAGAGACCCAGTACTTC; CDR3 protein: CASSLATSVQETQYF
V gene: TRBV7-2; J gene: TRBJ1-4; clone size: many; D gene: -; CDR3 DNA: TGTGCCAGCAGCAACACAGGGTCAACTAATGAAAAACTGTTTTTT; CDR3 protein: CASSNTGSTNEKLFF
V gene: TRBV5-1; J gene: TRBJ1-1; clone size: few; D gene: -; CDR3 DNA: TGCGCCAGCAGCCCCGGTCAGGGGAACACTGAAGCTTTCTTT; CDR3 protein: CASSPGQGNTEAFF
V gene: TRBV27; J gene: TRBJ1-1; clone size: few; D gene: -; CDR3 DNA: TGTGCCAGCAGTTTATCGGGAGGGCAGACTGAAGCTTTCTTT; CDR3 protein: CASSLSGGQTEAFF
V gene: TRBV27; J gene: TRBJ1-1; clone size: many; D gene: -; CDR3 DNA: TGTGCCAGCAGTTTTATAGCAGGGGTGAACACTGAAGCTTTCTTT; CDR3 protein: CASSFIAGVNTEAFF